The entry below describes one TCR beta chain. The germline V and J ends were trimmed by 6 bases and 4 bases, with 15 bases remaining between them. Germline V gene sequence: CDR1 MNHNS, CDR2 SASEGT. CDR3 size: 15 residues. Baseline was the first blood sampling point, followed by cycle 4 day 1 and cycle 7 day 1. This record comes from a study of OX40 agonist ivuxolimab in advanced cancers. Study-wide background: Ivuxolimab, an agonistic anti-OX40 (CD134) antibody, was given to patients.

Clones were sequenced by immunoSEQ multiplex PCR, and TCRdb holds only the in-frame ones, with some missing. The sample holds 75,000 to 90,000 clones, approximately 84% seen once. The sequence was collected from an adult with an advanced solid tumor such as melanoma, head and neck, liver or kidney cancer. The sequenced sample was CD4+ or CD8+ T cells sorted from blood, obtained in a trial of the OX40 agonist ivuxolimab. The chain joins TRBV6-1 to TRBJ2-2, with D unresolved. CDR3: CASSLQMGLTGELFF. The CDR3 bases are TGTGCCAGCAGCCTCCAGATGGGTCTCACCGGGGAGCTGTTTTTT.